This TCR beta chain was documented in a study of T cell responses to AZD1222 COVID-19 vaccine. Study-level results: Researchers took repertoire samples only after the peak T cell response had come.

This CDR3 contains 17 residues. With V trimmed by 2 bases and J by 0 bases, 9 bases remained unmatched. Germline lookup yields CDR1 GTSNPN and CDR2 SVGIG (reference sequence). Turning to this clone: Its antigen is still unknown.

Assay used: immunoSEQ multiplex PCR; TCRdb lists only in-frame clones, some missing. The data hold 100,000 to 140,000 clones, with approximately 90% observed a single time. This specimen was peripheral blood, taken on day 0 of AZD1222 vaccination. V gene TRBV30 combines with J gene TRBJ1-3, with 8 bases matching TRBD1. The sequence came from an adult in good health. The CDR3 here is CAWSSWGDRTSGNTIYF. DNA for the CDR3: TGTGCCTGGAGTTCATGGGGGGACAGGACCTCTGGAAACACCATATATTTT.